This T cell receptor (beta chain) was identified in a study of prognosis after radiotherapy for stage I lung cancer (dated by TCRdb to the early 2020s). Describing the broader study: Between April 2018 and 2019, approximately 18 stage I NSCLC patients were enrolled in Nanjing, China. Newly diagnosed primary stage I lung tumors were present in around 15 patients, and oligometastatic NSCLC after surgical resection of the primary tumor was present in several patients. All patients were considered medically inoperable, owing to comorbidities in some 11 and refusal of surgery in about seven. Ages in the cohort of more than 10 men and 6 or 7 women ranged from roughly 50 to 85 years, with a median of 74. On tumor histology, roughly 11 patients had adenocarcinoma and several had squamous cell carcinoma. SBRT was delivered in 3 to 5 fractions with a biologically effective dose of at least 100 Gy, and image-guided IMRT or VMAT was used for delivery. No patient received concurrent therapy alongside SBRT. After SBRT, distant metastases developed in about 20% of the 19 patients at a median of around 7 months, while the remaining 15 patients had no significant progression. Peripheral blood TCR beta repertoires were profiled in stage I NSCLC patients before and after stereotactic body radiotherapy, and the repertoires were related to distant failure. The study sequenced around 38 blood samples from 19 patients, one before and one after SBRT per patient. Results and caveats for the whole study, not just this receptor: No determination of tumor specificity was made for expanded TCR clones. All reported P values were unadjusted for multiple comparisons. Differences by metastasis status were reportedly seen in TRBV and TRBJ usage frequencies, involving two V genes at baseline and, after SBRT, nine V genes and two J genes. Post-SBRT Shannon entropy and its change from baseline were lower in patients who developed distant metastases; baseline Shannon entropy was not associated with metastases. After SBRT, the number of unique TCR clones decreased (median about 10,000 before versus fewer than 7,500 after; Wilcoxon paired P=0.011). The small cohort and short follow-up limited the study, so independent validation of the findings is needed.

Two rounds of multiplex PCR were performed to amplify the TCR beta CDR3 region from genomic DNA. The first PCR round used primers specific to each TRBV and TRBJ gene, with sequences filed in Chinese patent CN105087789A. Universal primers were used in the second round of PCR. The Roche High Pure PCR Template Preparation Kit was used to extract genomic DNA from frozen PBMCs. An Illumina HiSeq 3000 was used to sequence the libraries paired-end with 151 bp reads. In the paper's pipeline: Raw reads lacking the multiplex PCR primer sequences were removed with CutAdapt. Using PEAR, the high-quality paired reads were merged into contigs. By alignment to reference sequences, MiXCR assigned TRB V, D and J gene segments to each contig. CDR3 sequences were clustered by base quality and sequence similarity to remove sequencing errors. Diversity was measured as Shannon entropy normalized by the natural log of productive TCR sequence number. Clonality was computed as one minus the ratio of Shannon entropy to the natural log of the number of unique clonotypes. Using the Youden index from ROC curves, the researchers picked the repertoire-metric cut-offs for progression-free survival, and all analyses were carried out in R 3.5.3. TCRdb reran the public reads through fastp at Q25 and MiXCR, keeping productive beta chains. Rows merge per CDR3 protein into single entries with the most common DNA and genes. TCRdb, not the original authors, processed these V and J calls. The sample records about 25,000 distinct CDR3 sequences, 35% to 40% of which are singletons. Of the sample, over 50% falls within the top ten clones.

A history of other malignancies or of prior chemotherapy or radiotherapy was absent in all patients, and node-negative disease was shown on CT and PET/CT in all patients. Roughly 5.9 milliliters of peripheral venous blood were drawn into EDTA tubes at each of two time points. Ficoll-Paque Plus density-gradient centrifugation was used to isolate PBMCs. Samples were stored at -80°C immediately after collection until analysis. Germline trimming: 0 bases from V, 7 bases from J; junction bases outside gene matches: 4. There are 15 amino acids in the CDR3, from cysteine to phenylalanine inclusive. Only CDR3 DNA remains: 45 bases, in frame from the first base. CDR1 and CDR2 are drawn from the germline V gene (reference sequence): SGHNT, YYREEE. This clonotype was detected ten times or more. The antigen it binds to is not known. Base qualities are not provided; no much larger clone lies one nucleotide away.

The specimen was PBMCs, collected before or after stereotactic body radiation therapy (not recorded which). Recombination joined TRBV5-4 with TRBJ1-6, and 7 junction bases match TRBD1. This TCR derives from a donor over 45 with non-small cell lung cancer. The bases are TGTGCCAGCAGCTTGGTGGACAGGAGAAATTCACCCCTCCACTTT. It specifies CASSLVDRRNSPLHF.